This T cell receptor (beta chain) stems from a study of T cell responses to AZD1222 COVID-19 vaccine. The study's findings and limits: Spike-specific TCR breadth and depth were elevated following two AZD1222 doses. Dominant at 160-218 and 743-854, vaccine-associated CD4 TCRs also spanned spike. Clonal diversity was possibly underestimated; the donors were predominantly white British and more often female.

The CDR3 runs 15 residues. Germline CDR1 is MGHDK and CDR2 is SYGVNS. The J segment lost 2 bases and the V segment lost 4 bases, leaving 2 bases of the junction unmatched. Regarding this clone: The target antigen is unknown.

Sequenced by immunoSEQ multiplex PCR; TCRdb stores in-frame clones only, minus some. In the table there are about 160,000 clones, less than 95% of which are singletons. The specimen was peripheral blood, collected on day 0 of AZD1222 vaccination. The gene calls are TRBV25-1 and TRBJ1-5; 10 bases are shared with TRBD1. The TCR originated in an adult in good health. CDR3 nucleotide sequence: TGTGCCAGCAGTGTAGGGACAGGGGGCAATCAGCCCCAGCATTTT. Amino acids: CASSVGTGGNQPQHF.